A single sample is the source of the 10 T cell receptor beta chains below, sequenced in a study of CD8+ T cells in alopecia areata. Following RNA extraction, reverse transcription yielded cDNA that acted as the sequencing template. Generated by immunoSEQ multiplex PCR, the TCRdb table keeps only in-frame clones and is missing some. The table has hundreds of thousands of clones, approximately 70% seen once; the top ten hold 1% to 1.5%. Treatment given: oral pan-JAK inhibitor, 5-10 mg twice daily. The starting material was CD4+ T cells sorted from blood, obtained around week 42, from a patient treated with tofacitinib. Every receptor here comes from a human donor with alopecia areata.

The chain is built from TRBV7-2 and TRBJ1-6; D may be TRBD1 (6 bases). V was trimmed by 6 bases and J by 7 bases, leaving 13 bases between them. The CDR3 loop spans 14 amino acids. Per the germline V gene, CDR1 is SGHTA and CDR2 is FQGNSA. This chain's CDR3 is CASRIRDTNSPLHF. For the CDR3, the DNA is TGTGCCAGCAGGATCCGGGACACCAATTCACCCCTCCACTTT.

CDR3 DNA sequence: TGTGCCAGCAGTTCCCCCAAACTAGCGGGGACAGATACGCAGTATTTT. Translation: CASSSPKLAGTDTQYF. The chain links TRBV28 to TRBJ2-3; TRBD2 aligns across 10 bases. This CDR3 region has 16 residues. The J segment lost 3 bases and the V segment lost 4 bases, leaving 7 bases of the junction unmatched. Germline V gene lookup returns CDR1 MDHEN and CDR2 SYDVKM.

The chain is built from TRBV10-3 and TRBJ2-3; 7 positions match TRBD2. CDR1 is ENHRY, CDR2 SYGVKD, per germline. V shed 4 bases, J shed 1 base, and the junction held 11 bases outside the gene matches. The CDR3 extends over 17 amino acids. CDR3 sequence: CAISVQSGARGTDTQYF. CDR3 bases: TGTGCCATCAGTGTCCAGAGCGGGGCTCGAGGCACAGATACGCAGTATTTT.

The V gene is TRBV19, the J gene TRBJ1-1; 8 bases line up with TRBD1. Germline V gives CDR1 LNHDA, CDR2 SQIVND (reference sequence). The CDR3 runs to 15 residues. The V segment lost 4 bases and the J segment 4 bases; nucleotides outside the gene matches: 8. The CDR3 region has the DNA TGTGCCAGTAGTACGGACTGGACAGGGATCACTGAAGCTTTCTTT. Its protein is CASSTDWTGITEAFF.

The genes are TRBV2 and TRBJ1-1, with TRBD1 as a possible D gene (5 bases). The CDR3 covers 15 residues. Trimming took 5 bases from V and 4 from J, leaving 17 bases between them. Germline V lookup: CDR1 SNHLY, CDR2 FYNNEI. Here the CDR3 DNA reads TGTGCCAGCAGTAGGGACTCCCCCGGGGGCACTGAAGCTTTCTTT. Translation gives CASSRDSPGGTEAFF.

The chain combines TRBV7-8 with TRBJ2-1; 8 bases map to TRBD2. Germline loops: CDR1 SGHVS, CDR2 FQNEAQ. The CDR3 runs 16 residues. V dropped 5 bases and J dropped 1; count of bases not matched to a gene: 7. The CDR3 protein is CASSRAGDGSYNEQFF. The CDR3 coding sequence is TGTGCCAGCAGCCGAGCGGGGGATGGGTCCTACAATGAGCAGTTCTTC.

The chain couples TRBV11-3 to TRBJ2-7, with D perhaps matching TRBD2 (6 bases). V lost 4 bases and J lost 6, with 19 bases in between. This CDR3 is 15 amino acids long. The germline CDR1 and CDR2 sequences are SGHNT and YENEEA. In DNA form, the CDR3 reads TGTGCCAGCAGCTCTGGGGCTGATCGGGGAGGCGAGCAGTACTTC. This translates into CASSSGADRGGEQYF.

This chain joins TRBV15 and TRBJ2-4, with D uncertain. Germline V CDR1 and CDR2: LNHNV, YYDKDF (reference sequence). This CDR3 region has 13 residues. Deletions cut 0 bases from V and 12 bases from J, with 12 bases between. The CDR3 DNA follows: TGTGCCACCAGCAGAGACGCACCACCGGATCAGTACTTC. Amino acids: CATSRDAPPDQYF.

This clone was seen once. This CDR3 is also generated by other DNA sequences in the sample. The CDR3 region has the DNA TGCAGCGTTGTGGGGAATGAGCAGTTCTTC. As protein: CSVVGNEQFF. The chain recombines TRBV29-1 with TRBJ2-1; D gene unclear. V gave up 4 bases and J gave up 7 bases, with 5 bases separating them. The CDR3 consists of 10 residues. Germline V gene lookup returns CDR1 SQVTM and CDR2 ANQGSEA.

A single count supports this clone. The chain has TRBV30 and TRBJ1-2; 8 bases align to TRBD1. After removal of 1 base from V and 5 bases from J, the junction contained 6 bases not matched to a gene. The CDR3 runs 14 residues. Germline loops: CDR1 GTSNPN, CDR2 SVGIG (reference sequence). In DNA, the CDR3 is TGTGCCTGGAGTGGAGGGACAGGAGGGTATGGCTACACCTTC. Translated: CAWSGGTGGYGYTF.